Following are 30 T cell receptor beta chains from one sample sequenced in a study of blood T cell repertoires in COVID-19. The table came from immunoSEQ multiplex PCR; TCRdb's copy has only in-frame clones and leaves some out. The sample has approximately 500,000 clones; about 89% are singletons. The sequencing input was peripheral blood. These receptors were collected from a woman aged 45-65 years with COVID-19, enrolled during active disease.

The chain combines TRBV15 with TRBJ2-7; 10 positions agree with TRBD2. The CDR3 spans 16 residues. Germline CDR1 reads LNHNV; CDR2 reads YYDKDF (reference sequence). Germline trimming cut 5 bases from V and 7 bases from J; bases unmatched to any gene: 14. The CDR3 nucleotides are TGTGCCACCAGCCCACCTGTAGCGGGGGGAATGGGTGAGCAGTACTTC. Amino acid sequence: CATSPPVAGGMGEQYF. Based on the CDR3 plus reference TRBV15 and TRBJ2-7, the full variable domain is DAMVIQNPRYQVTQFGKPVTLSCSQTLNHNVMYWYQQKSSQAPKLLFHYYDKDFNNEADTPDNFQSRRPNTSFCFLDIRSPGLGDTAMYLCATSPPVAGGMGEQYFGPGTRLTVT.

This clone was picked up a small number of times. The V call is TRBV4-1, the J call TRBJ2-1, with 13 bases fitting TRBD2. CDR3 length: 16 amino acids. Germline lookup yields CDR1 MGHRA and CDR2 YSYEKL. The trim removed 4 bases at V and 5 bases at J, leaving 5 bases unmatched. The CDR3 is CASSPLLAGGHNEQFF. Written as DNA, the CDR3 is TGCGCCAGCAGCCCCCTACTAGCGGGGGGGCACAATGAGCAGTTCTTC.

The rearrangement joins TRBV30 to TRBJ2-3; 10 bases map to TRBD1. The CDR3 covers 16 residues. V was clipped by 3 bases and J by 2 bases; unmatched bases: 8. Germline V CDR1 and CDR2: GTSNPN, SVGIG (reference sequence). The CDR3 sequence is CAWRSRGQGFTDTQYF. The DNA for the CDR3 is TGTGCCTGGAGGAGTCGGGGACAGGGGTTCACAGATACGCAGTATTTT.

The V call is TRBV7-9, the J call TRBJ1-3; D not certain. The CDR3 contains 14 residues. With 1 base removed from V and 4 bases from J, the gap between germline ends came to 8 bases. CDR1 SEHNR and CDR2 FQNEAQ come from the germline V gene (reference sequence). DNA of the CDR3: TGTGCCAGCAGCTTAGACATTTCCGGAAACACCATATATTTT. Translated, it gives CASSLDISGNTIYF.

Points on this clone: This sample includes further DNA sequences coding for the same CDR3. The chain couples TRBV3-1 (or the pseudogene TRBV3-2) to TRBJ2-7; D not resolved. The CDR3 runs 12 residues. V was cut by 2 bases and J by 4 bases, with 6 bases left in between. The V gene's germline CDR1 is LGHDT and CDR2 YNNKEL (reference sequence). CDR3 amino acids: CASSQTGYEQYF. The CDR3 DNA reads as TGTGCCAGCAGCCAAACCGGTTACGAGCAGTACTTC.

As DNA, the CDR3 is TGCGCCAGCAGAGTAGGGGGGGAGAACACTGAAGCTTTCTTT. Its translation is CASRVGGENTEAFF. The gene calls are TRBV5-1 and TRBJ1-1, with D perhaps TRBD1 (6 bases). Looked up from germline, CDR1 is SGHRS and CDR2 is YFSETQ. The CDR3 runs 14 residues. V dropped 5 bases and J dropped 1 base, with 12 bases sitting between them.

The J gene is TRBJ2-1, the V gene TRBV6-1, with D maybe TRBD2 (6 bases). Germline V gives CDR1 MNHNS, CDR2 SASEGT. The CDR3 runs 16 residues. Trimming stripped 3 bases from V and 4 bases from J, with 16 bases between. The CDR3 here is CASSEGGLPPYNEQFF. The CDR3 DNA reads TGTGCCAGCAGTGAGGGGGGACTGCCCCCGTACAATGAGCAGTTCTTC.

The chain uses TRBV7-9 and TRBJ2-5; D may be TRBD2 (6 bases). This CDR3 is built from 14 residues. Trimming removed 5 bases at V and 4 bases at J, with 14 bases between. Germline V gene lookup returns CDR1 SEHNR and CDR2 FQNEAQ (reference sequence). CDR3 sequence (DNA): TGTGCCAGCAGCCCCCCTAGGAGGGGAGAGACCCAGTACTTC. Translation gives CASSPPRRGETQYF.

Turning to this clone: Relative to the germline gene, one junction end is altered; a read error may explain this. The chain is built from TRBV6-5 and TRBJ2-1; D call uncertain. The CDR3 runs 14 residues. Germline lookup yields CDR1 MNHEY and CDR2 SVGAGI. DNA for the CDR3: TGTGCCAGCAGTGACTCAGCCCCAATGGATGAGCAGTTCTTC. Residues: CASSDSAPMDEQFF.

The chain has TRBV24-1 and TRBJ1-5; 7 bases align to TRBD1. Germline V gene lookup returns CDR1 KGHDR and CDR2 SFDVKD. The junction had 9 bases not matched to a gene; V was cut back by 9 bases and J by 5 bases. CDR3 size: 14 residues. This chain's CDR3 is CATGGTASDQPQHF. The CDR3 region has the DNA TGTGCCACCGGGGGGACAGCTTCAGATCAGCCCCAGCATTTT.

The chain employs TRBV3-1 (or the pseudogene TRBV3-2) and TRBJ2-1, with 7 bases that match TRBD2. The CDR3 runs 15 residues. From germline, CDR1 is LGHDT and CDR2 YNNKEL (reference sequence). With 3 bases clipped from V and 2 bases from J, the junction kept 4 bases outside the gene matches. The CDR3 loop is CASSQRGITYNEQFF. The CDR3 region has the DNA TGTGCCAGCAGCCAGCGGGGGATCACCTACAATGAGCAGTTCTTC.

J is TRBJ2-2 and V is TRBV12-5; weak D call: TRBD2 (5 bases). CDR1 is LGHNT, CDR2 FRNRAP, per germline. CDR3 size: 14 residues. V shed 0 bases and J shed 4 bases, with 6 bases lying between them. The CDR3 loop is CASGLVTSTGELFF. CDR3 in DNA: TGTGCTAGTGGTTTGGTAACTAGCACCGGGGAGCTGTTTTTT.

The chain joins TRBV13 to TRBJ2-7; TRBD2 might be the D (6 bases). The CDR3 contains 14 residues. V was pared by 2 bases and J by 6 bases, with 14 bases between. Germline V CDR1 and CDR2: PRHDT, FYEKMQ (reference sequence). CDR3 sequence reads: CASSLYRPGGEQYF. In DNA form, the CDR3 reads TGTGCCAGCAGCTTATACCGCCCCGGGGGCGAGCAGTACTTC.

Turning to this clone: The same CDR3 is also encoded by other DNA sequences in this sample. The rearrangement links TRBV15 to TRBJ2-6; perhaps TRBD2 as D (5 bases). V was clipped by 0 bases and J by 2 bases, with 8 bases between them. Germline CDR1 is LNHNV and CDR2 is YYDKDF (reference sequence). The CDR3 is made up of 16 amino acids. CDR3 DNA: TGTGCCACCAGCAGAGATCGGGGTACTGGGGCCAACGTCCTGACTTTC. Translation: CATSRDRGTGANVLTF.

The gene calls are TRBV5-1 and TRBJ1-1, with 7 bases lining up with TRBD1. The CDR3 has 15 residues. Per germline, CDR1 SGHRS and CDR2 YFSETQ. V lost 4 bases and J lost 4; bases outside the gene matches: 10. The CDR3 region is CASSRFGQAGTEAFF. The DNA for the CDR3 is TGCGCCAGCAGCCGCTTCGGACAGGCGGGCACTGAAGCTTTCTTT.

V usage is TRBV6-4 and J usage is TRBJ2-2, with 14 bases matching TRBD2. The trim removed 6 bases at V and 0 bases at J, leaving 3 bases unmatched. The germline CDR1 and CDR2 sequences are MRHNA and SNTAGT. The CDR3 has 17 amino acids. DNA of the CDR3: TGTGCCAGCAGCCGGACTAGCGGGGGGCCGAACACCGGGGAGCTGTTTTTT. Its translation: CASSRTSGGPNTGELFF.

V is TRBV7-2 and J is TRBJ1-4; tentative D call: TRBD1 (6 bases). The CDR3 is 14 residues long. V lost 4 bases and J lost 9, with 15 bases in between. Germline V gene lookup returns CDR1 SGHTA and CDR2 FQGNSA. CDR3 DNA: TGTGCCAGCAGCTCCCCGGGGGGCGCACAAAAACTGTTTTTT. This encodes CASSSPGGAQKLFF.

The chain joins TRBV7-9 to TRBJ1-2; 9 nucleotides match TRBD1. Germline V gives CDR1 SEHNR, CDR2 FQNEAQ (reference sequence). This CDR3 contains 13 residues. J was trimmed by 7 bases and V by 1 base; bases with no gene match: 1. The CDR3 nucleotides read TGTGCCAGCAGCTTAGGGACAGGGGCTGGCTACACCTTC. The encoded protein is CASSLGTGAGYTF.

This clone has more than one count but fewer than ten. This sequence joins TRBV4-1 and TRBJ2-7, with a tentative D call TRBD2 (5 bases). From germline, CDR1 is MGHRA and CDR2 YSYEKL. The V end lost 8 bases, the J end lost 5 bases, and 16 bases lay between the germline ends. This CDR3 comprises 13 residues. CDR3 protein: CASGSIGRDEQYF. In DNA, the CDR3 is TGCGCCAGCGGGTCTATCGGGCGGGACGAGCAGTACTTC.

The count of this clone is one. The V call is TRBV10-3, the J call TRBJ1-1; D gene uncertain. V was shortened by 2 bases and J by 4 bases, with 20 bases between the two germline ends. The CDR3 contains 17 residues. The germline V gene encodes CDR1 ENHRY and CDR2 SYGVKD. The DNA of the CDR3 is TGTGCCATCAGTGAGATGGCAGGCCTCGTCCAACCCACTGAAGCTTTCTTT. Residues: CAISEMAGLVQPTEAFF.

J is TRBJ2-7 and V is TRBV2; TRBD2 is a possible D gene (5 bases). Germline V gives CDR1 SNHLY, CDR2 FYNNEI. The CDR3 is made up of 12 amino acids. V was cut by 8 bases and J by 3 bases, with 11 bases left in between. CDR3 nucleotide sequence: TGTGCCAGCCTCGCCGGGAACTACGAGCAGTACTTC. Translation gives CASLAGNYEQYF.

The chain uses TRBV27 and TRBJ2-7, with D perhaps matching TRBD2 (5 bases). The V end was cut by 6 bases, the J end by 2 bases, with 14 bases between. Germline lookup yields CDR1 MNHEY and CDR2 SMNVEV (reference sequence). This CDR3 is 14 amino acids long. CDR3 protein: CASRPHGGAYEQYF. In nucleotides, the CDR3 is TGTGCCAGCAGGCCCCATGGAGGCGCCTACGAGCAGTACTTC.

The chain carries TRBV7-6 and TRBJ1-1, with D possibly matching TRBD1 (5 bases). The CDR3 consists of 14 residues. The V and J ends lost 5 bases and 0 bases respectively, with 10 bases between them. The V gene's germline CDR1 is SGHVS and CDR2 FNYEAQ. As DNA, the CDR3 is TGTGCCAGCAGCGCGACAGTCATGAACACTGAAGCTTTCTTT. Amino acids: CASSATVMNTEAFF.

The chain carries TRBV6-1 and TRBJ1-1; 8 bases are shared with TRBD1. The CDR3 runs to 14 residues. Germline CDR1 and CDR2: MNHNS and SASEGT. V dropped 2 bases and J dropped 5; count of bases not matched to a gene: 4. The DNA of the CDR3 is TGTGCCAGCAGTGAAAGACAGGGGCTAACTGAAGCTTTCTTT. It yields the protein CASSERQGLTEAFF.

The chain recombines TRBV19 with TRBJ2-6, with D perhaps matching TRBD1 (5 bases). Per the germline V gene, CDR1 is LNHDA and CDR2 is SQIVND (reference sequence). Trimming shortened V by 5 bases and J by 3 bases, and 8 bases separated the two germline ends. The CDR3 is made up of 14 amino acids. The CDR3 DNA reads as TGTGCCAGTAGTCGACAGCATGGGGCCAACGTCCTGACTTTC. This encodes CASSRQHGANVLTF.

The J gene is TRBJ2-1, the V gene TRBV4-2, with TRBD2 identical over 16 bases. J lost 9 bases, V lost 4 bases, and 15 bases had no gene match. From germline, CDR1 is LGHNA and CDR2 YNFKEQ. CDR3 size: 19 residues. CDR3 in DNA: TGTGCCAGCAGCCCTTCCACCGGGACTAGCGGGGGGGCGATGGGTGAGCAGTTCTTC. Residues: CASSPSTGTSGGAMGEQFF.

The chain combines TRBV27 with TRBJ2-7; 7 bases align to TRBD2. Trimming at V came to 7 bases and at J to 5 bases, leaving 23 bases not matched to a gene. The CDR3 spans 18 residues. Germline lookup yields CDR1 MNHEY and CDR2 SMNVEV (reference sequence). The CDR3 protein is CASKFRDYKPYLLDEQYF. The CDR3 DNA sequence: TGTGCCAGCAAGTTCCGGGACTATAAGCCTTATCTCCTCGACGAGCAGTACTTC.

The CDR3 DNA follows: TGTGCCAGCTCTCTGGACAGGATAGCCAACACCGGGGAGCTGTTTTTT. It translates to CASSLDRIANTGELFF. The chain recombines TRBV18 with TRBJ2-2; 7 nucleotides match TRBD1. Germline trimming cut 6 bases from V and 2 bases from J; bases unmatched to any gene: 9. The CDR3 sequence is 16 residues long. The germline gives CDR1 KGHSH, CDR2 LQKENI. The full variable domain, completed using reference TRBV18 and TRBJ2-2, is NAGVMQNPRHLVRRRGQEARLRCSPMKGHSHVYWYRQLPEEGLKFMVYLQKENIIDESGMPKERFSAEFPKEGPSILRIQQVVRGDSAAYFCASSLDRIANTGELFFGEGSRLTVL.

V and J are TRBV7-9 and TRBJ2-1; TRBD1 agrees at 9 bases. Germline V CDR1 and CDR2: SEHNR, FQNEAQ (reference sequence). The CDR3 is 14 residues long. Germline trimming cut 5 bases from V and 13 bases from J; bases unmatched to any gene: 12. The CDR3 DNA sequence: TGTGCCAGCAGCCGACGGGACAGGGACCCCCGTCAGTTCTTC. Translating gives CASSRRDRDPRQFF.

The V call is TRBV5-6, the J call TRBJ1-2, with D perhaps matching TRBD1 (5 bases). The ends were cut back, 0 bases at V and 8 bases at J, with 11 bases in the middle. Germline loops: CDR1 SGHDT, CDR2 YYEEEE. The CDR3 sequence is 13 residues long. The CDR3 DNA reads TGTGCCAGCAGCTTGGACAGGCCCAGGGGCTACACCTTC. As protein: CASSLDRPRGYTF. Full variable domain (missing parts from reference TRBV5-6 and TRBJ1-2): DAGVTQSPTHLIKTRGQQVTLRCSPKSGHDTVSWYQQALGQGPQFIFQYYEEEERQRGNFPDRFSGHQFPNYSSELNVNALLLGDSALYLCASSLDRPRGYTFGSGTRLTVV.